The T cell receptor beta chain described here comes from a study of blood T cell repertoires in COVID-19. In the study's own analysis: Scientists estimated how many nucleated cells there were by amplifying reference gene primers. Sequencing used immunoSEQ multiplex PCR; TCRdb keeps in-frame clones, though not all of them. Clonal size and the V and J genes are those of that table, whereas D and trimming came from the DNA. The sample records over 100,000 clones, approximately 90% being singletons. J gave up 2 bases and V 4 bases, and 5 bases lay outside the gene matches. Germline loops: CDR1 SGHKS, CDR2 YYEKEE (reference sequence). This CDR3 is built from 15 residues.

The chain combines TRBV5-5 with TRBJ1-5; 8 bases line up with TRBD1. This clonotype was sampled from a man aged 45-60 years with active COVID-19. The sequencing input was peripheral blood. The CDR3 bases are TGTGCCAGCAGCCCAGGGGGCGCGGGCAATCAGCCCCAGCATTTT. It encodes CASSPGGAGNQPQHF.